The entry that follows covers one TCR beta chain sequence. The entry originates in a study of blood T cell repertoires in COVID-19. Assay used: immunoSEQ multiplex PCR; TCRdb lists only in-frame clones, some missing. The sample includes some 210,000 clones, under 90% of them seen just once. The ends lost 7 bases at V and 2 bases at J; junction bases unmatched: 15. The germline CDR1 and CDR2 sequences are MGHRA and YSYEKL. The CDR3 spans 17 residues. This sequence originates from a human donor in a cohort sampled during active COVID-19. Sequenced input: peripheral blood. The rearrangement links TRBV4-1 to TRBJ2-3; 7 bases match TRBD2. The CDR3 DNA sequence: TGCGCCAGCACCTGGCGCCCGGCTAGCGGAATCACAGATACGCAGTATTTT. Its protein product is CASTWRPASGITDTQYF.